This T cell receptor (beta chain) was found in a study of CD8+ T cells in alopecia areata. The germline gives CDR1 SGHRS, CDR2 YFSETQ. This CDR3 region has 14 residues. With V trimmed by 4 bases and J by 6 bases, 10 bases remained unmatched. This clone was seen just once. Its antigen is currently unknown. Study-level findings and limits: Possibly because of HLA-related factors, TCR sharing was less clear across patients than in mice.

TCR sequencing used cDNA made by reverse transcription of extracted RNA. Sequenced by immunoSEQ multiplex PCR; TCRdb stores in-frame clones only, minus some. The sample includes about 140,000 clones, 40% to 55% of them seen just once. This chain uses TRBV5-1 with TRBJ2-7, with TRBD1 matching over 7 bases. This clonotype was sampled from a human donor with alopecia areata. This sample comprised CD4+ T cells sorted from blood, obtained at week 0. Here the CDR3 DNA reads TGCGCCAGCAGCGCAGGACAGGATCCGGGCGAGCAGTACTTC. This encodes CASSAGQDPGEQYF.